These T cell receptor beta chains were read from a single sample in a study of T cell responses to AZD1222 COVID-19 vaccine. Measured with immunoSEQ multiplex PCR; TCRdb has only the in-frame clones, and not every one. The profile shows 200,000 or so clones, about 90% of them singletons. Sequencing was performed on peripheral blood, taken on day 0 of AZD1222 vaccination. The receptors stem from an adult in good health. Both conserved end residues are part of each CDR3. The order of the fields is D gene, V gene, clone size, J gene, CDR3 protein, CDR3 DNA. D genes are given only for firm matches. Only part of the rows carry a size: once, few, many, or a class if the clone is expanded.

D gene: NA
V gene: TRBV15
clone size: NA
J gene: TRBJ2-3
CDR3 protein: CATSRDRTSTDTQYF
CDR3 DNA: TGTGCCACCAGCAGAGATAGGACTAGCACAGATACGCAGTATTTT

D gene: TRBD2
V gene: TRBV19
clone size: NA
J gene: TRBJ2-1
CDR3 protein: CASSLEQLAGGYNEQFF
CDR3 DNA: TGTGCCAGTAGTCTCGAACAGCTAGCGGGAGGATACAATGAGCAGTTCTTC

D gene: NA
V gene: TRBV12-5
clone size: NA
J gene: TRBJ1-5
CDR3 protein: CASGFRSCYSNQPQHF
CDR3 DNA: TGTGCTAGTGGTTTCCGGTCATGTTATAGCAATCAGCCCCAGCATTTT

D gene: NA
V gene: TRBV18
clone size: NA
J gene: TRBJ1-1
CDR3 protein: CASSTTANTEAFF
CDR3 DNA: TGTGCCAGCTCGACGACAGCAAACACTGAAGCTTTCTTT

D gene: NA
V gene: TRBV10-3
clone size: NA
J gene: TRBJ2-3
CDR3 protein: CAISEAIRQDSSTDTQYF
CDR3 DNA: TGTGCCATCAGTGAGGCCATCAGACAGGACTCTAGCACAGATACGCAGTATTTT

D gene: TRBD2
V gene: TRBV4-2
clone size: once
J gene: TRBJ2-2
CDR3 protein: CASSQEGGRRTGELFF
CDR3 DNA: TGTGCCAGCAGCCAAGAGGGCGGGAGACGCACCGGGGAGCTGTTTTTT

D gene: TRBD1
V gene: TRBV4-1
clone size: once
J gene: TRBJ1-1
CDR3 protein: CASSNDRANTEAFF
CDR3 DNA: TGCGCCAGCAGCAACGACAGGGCAAACACTGAAGCTTTCTTT

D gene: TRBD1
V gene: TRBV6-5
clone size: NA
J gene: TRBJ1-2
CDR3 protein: CASSPTGGLGYTF
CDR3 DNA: TGTGCCAGCAGCCCGACAGGGGGCCTAGGCTACACCTTC

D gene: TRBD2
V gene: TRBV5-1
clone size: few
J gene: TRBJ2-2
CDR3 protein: CASSRAGLAGGNTGELFF
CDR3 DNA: TGCGCCAGCAGCCGAGCGGGACTAGCGGGAGGGAACACCGGGGAGCTGTTTTTT

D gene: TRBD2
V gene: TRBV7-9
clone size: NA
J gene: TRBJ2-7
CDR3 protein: CASSQGLAGVYEQYF
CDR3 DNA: TGTGCCAGCAGTCAAGGACTAGCGGGAGTCTACGAGCAGTACTTC

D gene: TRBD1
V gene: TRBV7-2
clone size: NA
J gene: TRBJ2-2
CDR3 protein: CASSPDRGRAGELFF
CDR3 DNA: TGTGCCAGCAGCCCGGACAGGGGCAGGGCCGGGGAGCTGTTTTTT

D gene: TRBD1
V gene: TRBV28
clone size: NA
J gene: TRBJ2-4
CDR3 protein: CASAGGGLAKNIQYF
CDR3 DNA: TGTGCCAGCGCAGGGGGTGGCCTAGCCAAAAACATTCAGTACTTC

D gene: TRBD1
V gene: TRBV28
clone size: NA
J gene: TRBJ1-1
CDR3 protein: CASSFYRDRGAEAFF
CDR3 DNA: TGTGCCAGCAGTTTTTACCGGGACAGGGGTGCTGAAGCTTTCTTT

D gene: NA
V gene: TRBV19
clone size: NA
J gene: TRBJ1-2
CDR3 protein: CASRSTDNYGYTF
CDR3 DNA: TGTGCCAGTAGAAGTACAGACAACTATGGCTACACCTTC

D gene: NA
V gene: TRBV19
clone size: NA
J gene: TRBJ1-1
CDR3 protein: CASSKVRGDTEAFF
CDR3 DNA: TGTGCCAGTAGTAAGGTGCGCGGGGACACTGAAGCTTTCTTT

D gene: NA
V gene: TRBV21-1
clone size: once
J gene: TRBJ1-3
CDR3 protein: CASSIRDTGSGNTIYF
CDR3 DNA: TGTGCCAGCAGCATTAGGGACACAGGGTCTGGAAACACCATATATTTT

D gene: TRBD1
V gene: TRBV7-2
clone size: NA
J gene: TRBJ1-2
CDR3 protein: CASRVGTGTNYGYTF
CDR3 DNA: TGTGCCAGCAGAGTTGGGACAGGGACTAACTATGGCTACACCTTC

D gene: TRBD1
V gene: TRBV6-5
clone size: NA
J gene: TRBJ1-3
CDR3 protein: CASSRGQALGNTIYF
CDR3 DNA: TGTGCCAGCAGCCGGGGACAGGCCCTTGGAAACACCATATATTTT

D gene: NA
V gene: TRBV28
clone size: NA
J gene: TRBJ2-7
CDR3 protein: CASSPEPQGYYEQYF
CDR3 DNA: TGTGCCAGCAGCCCAGAGCCCCAGGGTTACTACGAGCAGTACTTC

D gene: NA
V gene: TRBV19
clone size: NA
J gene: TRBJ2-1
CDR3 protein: CASSITGVHEQFF
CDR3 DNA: TGTGCCAGTAGTATAACGGGGGTGCATGAGCAGTTCTTC

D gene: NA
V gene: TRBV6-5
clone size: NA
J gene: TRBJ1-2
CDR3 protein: CASSLSPGYGYTF
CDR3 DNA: TGTGCCAGCAGTTTGAGTCCGGGCTACGGCTACACCTTC